This record concerns one T cell receptor beta chain sequence. Its specificity is not known. Clones were sequenced by immunoSEQ multiplex PCR, and TCRdb holds only the in-frame ones, with some missing. The data show about 31,000 clones, over 75% seen once. Second doses were pooled across both intervals (about 4 or about 12 weeks). This CDR3 has 14 amino acids. Germline values: CDR1 SNHLY, CDR2 FYNNEI. The junction had 8 bases not matched to a gene; V was cut back by 5 bases and J by 5 bases. The data originate from a study of T cell responses to AZD1222 COVID-19 vaccine. Study outcomes and limitations: The study sampled repertoires only after the peak T cell response.

The sample here was peripheral blood, taken 28 days after the second AZD1222 dose. This chain links TRBV2 with TRBJ2-5; 7 bases are a match to TRBD2. The receptor's source is an adult who received the AZD1222 COVID-19 vaccine. The DNA for the CDR3 is TGTGCCAGCAGTTCAGGACTAGTTCGTGAGACCCAGTACTTC. Protein: CASSSGLVRETQYF. Complete variable domain (other parts from reference TRBV2 and TRBJ2-5): EPEVTQTPSHQVTQMGQEVILRCVPISNHLYFYWYRQILGQKVEFLVSFYNNEISEKSEIFDDQFSVERPDGSNFTLKIRSTKLEDSAMYFCASSSGLVRETQYFGPGTRLLVL.